This is a list of T cell receptor beta chains from one sample in a study of early T cells in non-severe SARS-CoV-2 infection. TCRdb processed the 5' RACE reads anew with MiXCR; each CDR3 protein has one entry. The data contain roughly 60,000 distinct CDR3 sequences, 6% to 8.5% of them seen just once; the ten biggest clones take up approximately 3.6%. Sequencing was performed on whole blood. These receptors were taken from an adult who was a healthcare worker with PCR-confirmed SARS-CoV-2 infection or an uninfected control (not recorded which). CDR3s include the opening cysteine and the closing phenylalanine or tryptophan. The order of the fields is CDR3 DNA, CDR3 protein, D gene, clone size, CDR3 length, V gene, J gene. The D gene is left open where the match is weak. Expanded clones are given a class, and other clones once, few, many or no size at all.

CDR3nt: TGTGCCAGCAGCTTAGGGGGACTGGGACTAGCGGGAGACTACGAGCAGTACTTC; CDR3aa: CASSLGGLGLAGDYEQYF; d_gene: TRBD2; abundance: NA; len: 18; v_gene: TRBV7-8; j_gene: TRBJ2-7
CDR3nt: TGCAGTGCCCTCTCCCGATTGGGCGTACTAGAAGCTTTCTTT; CDR3aa: CSALSRLGVLEAFF; d_gene: NA; abundance: few; len: 14; v_gene: TRBV20-1; j_gene: TRBJ1-1
CDR3nt: TGTGCCAGCAGCTCCTCAGGAGGGGTCAATGAGCAGTTCTTC; CDR3aa: CASSSSGGVNEQFF; d_gene: NA; abundance: few; len: 14; v_gene: TRBV7-9; j_gene: TRBJ2-1
CDR3nt: TGTGCCAGCAGCGTGACAGGGGGCGCCGATTTTTCTTACGAGCAGTACTTC; CDR3aa: CASSVTGGADFSYEQYF; d_gene: TRBD1; abundance: NA; len: 17; v_gene: TRBV5-6; j_gene: TRBJ2-7
CDR3nt: TGTGCCAGCAGTTACCTAGCGGGTTACAATGAGCAGTTCTTC; CDR3aa: CASSYLAGYNEQFF; d_gene: TRBD2; abundance: many; len: 14; v_gene: TRBV6-2/TRBV6-3; j_gene: TRBJ2-1
CDR3nt: TGCGCCAGCAGCTTAACTGGGACGGTAAGGGCCACTGAAGCTTTCTTT; CDR3aa: CASSLTGTVRATEAFF; d_gene: NA; abundance: few; len: 16; v_gene: TRBV5-1; j_gene: TRBJ1-1
CDR3nt: TGTGCCAGCAGTCGGGACAGGGGGCAGGATGGCTACACCTTC; CDR3aa: CASSRDRGQDGYTF; d_gene: TRBD1; abundance: many; len: 14; v_gene: TRBV27; j_gene: TRBJ1-2
CDR3nt: TGTGCCAGCAGTTTAAGGCTAGGTCTACACAATGAGCAGTTCTTC; CDR3aa: CASSLRLGLHNEQFF; d_gene: NA; abundance: NA; len: 15; v_gene: TRBV12-3/TRBV12-4; j_gene: TRBJ2-1
CDR3nt: TGCAGCGTTGGGGGGGGAGAAGGCTACGAGCAGTACTTC; CDR3aa: CSVGGGEGYEQYF; d_gene: TRBD2; abundance: few; len: 13; v_gene: TRBV29-1; j_gene: TRBJ2-7
CDR3nt: TGTGCCAGCAGTTTAGCAAATCAGCCCCAGCATTTT; CDR3aa: CASSLANQPQHF; d_gene: NA; abundance: many; len: 12; v_gene: TRBV28; j_gene: TRBJ1-5
CDR3nt: TGTGCCAGCAGTTACTCGACGGGGGGCGAGCAGTACTTC; CDR3aa: CASSYSTGGEQYF; d_gene: TRBD2; abundance: few; len: 13; v_gene: TRBV6-5; j_gene: TRBJ2-7
CDR3nt: TGTGCCAGCAGCCCGAGTAACGGAAACACCATATATTTT; CDR3aa: CASSPSNGNTIYF; d_gene: NA; abundance: many; len: 13; v_gene: TRBV9; j_gene: TRBJ1-3
CDR3nt: TGCGCCAGCAGTGTATCTGGGAATGCCTACGAGCAGTACTTC; CDR3aa: CASSVSGNAYEQYF; d_gene: NA; abundance: NA; len: 14; v_gene: TRBV10-1; j_gene: TRBJ2-7
CDR3nt: TGTGCCAGCTCACTTGCTGGCAGGCTCTACCCTAGCACAGATACGCAGTATTTT; CDR3aa: CASSLAGRLYPSTDTQYF; d_gene: NA; abundance: NA; len: 18; v_gene: TRBV18; j_gene: TRBJ2-3
CDR3nt: TGTGCCAGCAGTTTCCCGACTCGTGGTATTGCGCAGTATTTT; CDR3aa: CASSFPTRGIAQYF; d_gene: NA; abundance: NA; len: 14; v_gene: TRBV28; j_gene: TRBJ2-3
CDR3nt: TGCAGCGTTGAGTCGGGCGCAGTAACCGGGGAGCTGTTTTTT; CDR3aa: CSVESGAVTGELFF; d_gene: NA; abundance: NA; len: 14; v_gene: TRBV29-1; j_gene: TRBJ2-2
CDR3nt: TGTGCCATCAGTGTCGTAGCGTCCAATGAGCAGTTCTTC; CDR3aa: CAISVVASNEQFF; d_gene: NA; abundance: many; len: 13; v_gene: TRBV10-3; j_gene: TRBJ2-1
CDR3nt: TGTGCCAGCAGCGGACTAGCGGTCAGGGGGGAGCTGTTTTTT; CDR3aa: CASSGLAVRGELFF; d_gene: TRBD2; abundance: many; len: 14; v_gene: TRBV7-2; j_gene: TRBJ2-2
CDR3nt: TGTGCCTGGAGGGATGGACTGGATCGAGGACCCAAAAACATTCAGTACTTC; CDR3aa: CAWRDGLDRGPKNIQYF; d_gene: NA; abundance: few; len: 17; v_gene: TRBV30; j_gene: TRBJ2-4
CDR3nt: TGTGCCAGCAGCCAAGAAGGGGCTAGCGGTAGCACAGATACGCAGTATTTT; CDR3aa: CASSQEGASGSTDTQYF; d_gene: TRBD2; abundance: NA; len: 17; v_gene: TRBV4-2; j_gene: TRBJ2-3
CDR3nt: TGTGCCAGCAGCTTAGAATGGCGCGAGCAGTACTTC; CDR3aa: CASSLEWREQYF; d_gene: NA; abundance: many; len: 12; v_gene: TRBV7-3; j_gene: TRBJ2-7
CDR3nt: TGTGCCACCAGTGATTTTGCACTAGCGGGGACAGATACGCAGTATTTT; CDR3aa: CATSDFALAGTDTQYF; d_gene: TRBD2; abundance: NA; len: 16; v_gene: TRBV24-1; j_gene: TRBJ2-3
CDR3nt: TGTGCCAGTATTGGGAGACAGGGGAACGCCGGGGAGCTGTTTTTT; CDR3aa: CASIGRQGNAGELFF; d_gene: TRBD1; abundance: many; len: 15; v_gene: TRBV19; j_gene: TRBJ2-2
CDR3nt: TGTGCCAGCGGACAGGACTTTAACTATGGCTACACCTTC; CDR3aa: CASGQDFNYGYTF; d_gene: TRBD1; abundance: NA; len: 13; v_gene: TRBV6-1; j_gene: TRBJ1-2
CDR3nt: TGTGCCACCAGCGTAGGACAGGGCCATATGGAGCAGTACTTC; CDR3aa: CATSVGQGHMEQYF; d_gene: TRBD1; abundance: NA; len: 14; v_gene: TRBV15; j_gene: TRBJ2-7
CDR3nt: TGTGCCAGCAGCGTAACGACAGGGTCAGATACGCAGTATTTT; CDR3aa: CASSVTTGSDTQYF; d_gene: TRBD1; abundance: many; len: 14; v_gene: TRBV11-2; j_gene: TRBJ2-3
CDR3nt: TGTGCCAGCACCCCAACTAGCGGCCGCTCCTACGAGCAGTACTTC; CDR3aa: CASTPTSGRSYEQYF; d_gene: TRBD2; abundance: many; len: 15; v_gene: TRBV2; j_gene: TRBJ2-7
CDR3nt: TGTGCCAGCACCCCGGGAACTTCCTACAATGAGCAGTTCTTC; CDR3aa: CASTPGTSYNEQFF; d_gene: NA; abundance: few; len: 14; v_gene: TRBV9; j_gene: TRBJ2-1
CDR3nt: TGTGCCAGCAGCTTAGTCAGTAGCGGGAGAGCCGGGGAGCTGTTTTTT; CDR3aa: CASSLVSSGRAGELFF; d_gene: TRBD2; abundance: many; len: 16; v_gene: TRBV7-6; j_gene: TRBJ2-2
CDR3nt: TGTGCCCGCGAGCATTACGAGCAGTACTTC; CDR3aa: CAREHYEQYF; d_gene: NA; abundance: many; len: 10; v_gene: TRBV30; j_gene: TRBJ2-7
CDR3nt: TGTGCCAGTAGTCGCCAGGGCGGAGCAGATACGCAGTATTTT; CDR3aa: CASSRQGGADTQYF; d_gene: NA; abundance: many; len: 14; v_gene: TRBV19; j_gene: TRBJ2-3
CDR3nt: TGTGCCAGCAGCGCGACAGGAACGTATGGCTACACCTTC; CDR3aa: CASSATGTYGYTF; d_gene: NA; abundance: few; len: 13; v_gene: TRBV2; j_gene: TRBJ1-2